This T cell receptor beta chain was sequenced in a study of cytomegalovirus exposure and HLA in healthy donors. 13 Jbeta primers and 60 Vbeta primers were used for the PCR. The protocol was immunoSEQ multiplex PCR, while the TCRdb copy is restricted to in-frame clones and leaves out a portion. The table for this sample gives approximately 50,000 clones. Trimming stripped 0 bases from V and 6 bases from J, with 9 bases between. Germline V gene sequence: CDR1 SGHRS, CDR2 YFSETQ. This CDR3 is built from 13 residues. Points on this clone: Its antigen remains unknown.

Healthy bone marrow donors made up the donor group. Overall study findings and caveats: In an earlier analysis, most TCR beta V segments were productive about 87% or about 30% of the time.

This sequence originates from a female donor in good health and CMV-seronegative. Material for sequencing was PBMCs. The chain recombines TRBV5-1 with TRBJ1-2, with a tentative D call TRBD1 (5 bases). CDR3 nucleotides: TGCGCCAGCAGCTTGGAAGGGGATCATGGCTACACCTTC. As protein: CASSLEGDHGYTF.